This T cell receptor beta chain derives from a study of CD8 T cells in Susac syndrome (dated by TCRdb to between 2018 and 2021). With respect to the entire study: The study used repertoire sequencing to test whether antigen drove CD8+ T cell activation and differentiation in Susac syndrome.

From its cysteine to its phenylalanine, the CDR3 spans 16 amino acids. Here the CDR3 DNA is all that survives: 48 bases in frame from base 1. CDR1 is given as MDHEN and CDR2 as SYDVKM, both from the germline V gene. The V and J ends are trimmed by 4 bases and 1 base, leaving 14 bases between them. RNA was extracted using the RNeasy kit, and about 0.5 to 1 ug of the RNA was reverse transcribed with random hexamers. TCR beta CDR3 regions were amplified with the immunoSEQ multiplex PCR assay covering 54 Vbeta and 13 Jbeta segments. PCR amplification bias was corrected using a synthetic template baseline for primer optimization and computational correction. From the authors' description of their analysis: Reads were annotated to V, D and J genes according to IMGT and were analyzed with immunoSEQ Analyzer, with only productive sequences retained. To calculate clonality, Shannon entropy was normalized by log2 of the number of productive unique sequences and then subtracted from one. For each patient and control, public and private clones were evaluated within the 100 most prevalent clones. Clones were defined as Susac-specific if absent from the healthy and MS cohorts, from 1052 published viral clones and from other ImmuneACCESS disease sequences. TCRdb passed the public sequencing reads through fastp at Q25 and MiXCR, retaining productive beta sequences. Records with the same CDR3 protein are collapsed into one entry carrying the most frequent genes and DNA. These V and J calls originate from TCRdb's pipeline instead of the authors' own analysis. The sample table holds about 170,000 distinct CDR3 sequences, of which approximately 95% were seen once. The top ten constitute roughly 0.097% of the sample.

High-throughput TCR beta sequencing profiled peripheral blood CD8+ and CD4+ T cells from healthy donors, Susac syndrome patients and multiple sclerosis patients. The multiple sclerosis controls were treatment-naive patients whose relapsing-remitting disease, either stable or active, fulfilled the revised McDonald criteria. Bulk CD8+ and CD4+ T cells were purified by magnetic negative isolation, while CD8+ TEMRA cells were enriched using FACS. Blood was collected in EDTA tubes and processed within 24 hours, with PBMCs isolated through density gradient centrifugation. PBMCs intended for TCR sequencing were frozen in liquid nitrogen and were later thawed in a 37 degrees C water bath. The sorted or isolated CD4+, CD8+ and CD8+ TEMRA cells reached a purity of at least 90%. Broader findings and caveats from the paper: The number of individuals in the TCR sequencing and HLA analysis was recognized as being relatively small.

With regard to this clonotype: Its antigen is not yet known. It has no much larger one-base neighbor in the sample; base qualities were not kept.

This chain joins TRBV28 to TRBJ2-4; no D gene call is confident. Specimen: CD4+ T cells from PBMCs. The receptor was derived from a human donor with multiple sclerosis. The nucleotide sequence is TGTGCCAGCAGTTCCGGGTCCATCGGGGCCAAAAACATTCAGTACTTC. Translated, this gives CASSSGSIGAKNIQYF.